Listed below are T cell receptor beta chains from one sample, sequenced in a study of type 1 and type 2 diabetes patients. TCRdb processed the multiplex PCR reads anew with MiXCR; each CDR3 protein has one entry. The table lists 250,000 or so distinct CDR3 sequences, roughly 50% of them singletons. Sequencing input: peripheral blood mononuclear cells (PBMCs). All receptors come from a man in his late teens or twenties with type 2 diabetes. Each CDR3 is given with its conserved first and last residue. The D gene is left open where the match is weak. Clone size is not always given. Where it is, it says once, few, many or a class for expanded clones.

>TRBJ2-7|NA|TRBV28|NA
TGTGCCAGCAGCCTATTGGGCGACGAGCGGTACTTC
CASSLLGDERYF
>TRBJ2-1|NA|TRBV19|NA
TGTGCGACGCGGGGTCGTGAGCAGTTCTTC
CATRGREQFF
>TRBJ2-3|NA|TRBV19|many
TGTGCCAGTAGTATGACAGCGGCAAGCACAGATACGCAGTATTTT
CASSMTAASTDTQYF
>TRBJ1-1|NA|TRBV20-1|NA
TGCAGTGCAAAACCGGGAGCCATTCTAACTGAAGCTTTCTTT
CSAKPGAILTEAFF
>TRBJ2-2|NA|TRBV7-8|NA
TGTGCCAGCAGGGCAGACAGGTCTCGGACCGGGGAGCTGTTTTTT
CASRADRSRTGELFF
>TRBJ2-1|NA|TRBV5-1|NA
TGCGCCAGCAGCCCGAGTGGACGGCTAGCTAATGAGCAGTTCTTC
CASSPSGRLANEQFF
>TRBJ2-1|TRBD2|TRBV15|NA
TGTGCCACCAGCCGATCACCGGGACTAGCGGACTACAATGAGCAGTTCTTC
CATSRSPGLADYNEQFF
>TRBJ1-2|NA|TRBV25-1|many
TGTGCCAGCAGTCACACTAACTATGGCTACACCTTC
CASSHTNYGYTF
>TRBJ1-2|NA|TRBV7-8|many
TGTGCCAGCAGCCCGGCTGGATCATCCTATGGCTACACCTTC
CASSPAGSSYGYTF
>TRBJ2-2|NA|TRBV7-6|NA
TGTGCCAGCAGCCGTCACAGGGGGAGGGACACCGGGGAGCTGTTTTTT
CASSRHRGRDTGELFF
>TRBJ2-7|NA|TRBV25-1|NA
TGTGCCAGCAGCCCGTTGGCGGGATTGGGAGAGCAGTACTTC
CASSPLAGLGEQYF
>TRBJ2-1|TRBD1|TRBV19|few
TGTGCCAGTAGTTGGGGACAGGGGGCGCGTGAGCAGTTCTTC
CASSWGQGAREQFF
>TRBJ2-2|NA|TRBV20-1|NA
TGCAGTGCTAGAGTGAATTTCCGGACAGCTTCGAACACCGGGGAGCTGTTTTTT
CSARVNFRTASNTGELFF
>TRBJ2-7|NA|TRBV28|NA
TGTGCCAGCAGACAAGCAGGTTCTACCTACGAGCAGTACTTC
CASRQAGSTYEQYF
>TRBJ2-5|NA|TRBV10-3|many
TGTGCCATCAGCGAACCAGGAATAGGGACCCAGTACTTC
CAISEPGIGTQYF
>TRBJ2-7|NA|TRBV2|many
TGTGCCGTGGGGCCCTACGAGCAGTACTTC
CAVGPYEQYF
>TRBJ2-1|NA|TRBV10-1|few
TGCGCCAGCAACAGCATAGGGAACAATGAGCAGTTCTTC
CASNSIGNNEQFF
>TRBJ1-2|NA|TRBV7-9|NA
TGTGCCAGCAGCTTAGCGTGGGGGGGAGTATCGGGCTACACCTTC
CASSLAWGGVSGYTF
>TRBJ2-1|TRBD2|TRBV19|NA
TGTGCCAGTAGTACTAGCGGGGGGCTGAATGAGCAGTTCTTC
CASSTSGGLNEQFF
>TRBJ1-6|TRBD1|TRBV10-1|many
TGCGCCAGCAGCCAGGGGGCAACTTCACCCCTCCACTTT
CASSQGATSPLHF
>TRBJ2-7|NA|TRBV2|many
TGTGCCAGCAGGGAATGGAGCTCCGAGCAGTACTTC
CASREWSSEQYF
>TRBJ2-1|TRBD1|TRBV6-5|NA
TGTGCCAGCAGCCCGAGACAGGGGTGGGGGAATGAGCAGTTCTTC
CASSPRQGWGNEQFF
>TRBJ1-4|TRBD1|TRBV9|NA
TGTGCCAGCAGCCCCCAGGGACAGGTTGTAAAACTGTTTTTT
CASSPQGQVVKLFF
>TRBJ2-7|TRBD2|TRBV20-1|NA
TGCAGTGCTAGTTCTGGGACTAGCTACGCCTACGAGCAGTACTTC
CSASSGTSYAYEQYF
>TRBJ2-7|NA|TRBV25-1|many
TGTGCCAGCAGTCGGTATAGTTCCGAGCAGTACTTC
CASSRYSSEQYF
>TRBJ2-5|NA|TRBV7-3|few
TGTGCCAGCAGCTTATTGGGTCTGGGAGGACGCGAGACCCAGTACTTC
CASSLLGLGGRETQYF